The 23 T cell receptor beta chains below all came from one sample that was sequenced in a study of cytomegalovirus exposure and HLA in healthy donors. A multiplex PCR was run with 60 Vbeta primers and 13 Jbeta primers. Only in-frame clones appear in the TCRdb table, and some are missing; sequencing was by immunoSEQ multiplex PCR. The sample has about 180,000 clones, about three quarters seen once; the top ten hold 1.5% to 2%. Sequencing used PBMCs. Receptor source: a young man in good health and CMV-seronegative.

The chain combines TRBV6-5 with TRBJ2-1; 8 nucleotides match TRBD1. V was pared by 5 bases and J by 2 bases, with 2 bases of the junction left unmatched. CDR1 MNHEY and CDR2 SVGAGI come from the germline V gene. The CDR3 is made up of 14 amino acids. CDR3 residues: CASSPTGAYNEQFF. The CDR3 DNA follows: TGTGCCAGCAGTCCGACAGGGGCCTACAATGAGCAGTTCTTC.

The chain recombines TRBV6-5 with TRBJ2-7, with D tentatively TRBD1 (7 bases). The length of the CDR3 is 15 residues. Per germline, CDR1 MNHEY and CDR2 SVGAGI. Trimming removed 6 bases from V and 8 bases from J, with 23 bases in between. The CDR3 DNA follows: TGTGCCAGCAGCCCCCGCGGAGGGGGCTCTTTAAAGCAGTACTTC. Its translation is CASSPRGGGSLKQYF.

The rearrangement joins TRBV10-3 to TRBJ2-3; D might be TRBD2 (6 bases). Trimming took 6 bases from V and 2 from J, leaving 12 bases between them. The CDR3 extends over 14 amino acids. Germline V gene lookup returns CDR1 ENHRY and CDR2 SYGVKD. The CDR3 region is CAIRTGGPTDTQYF. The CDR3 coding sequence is TGTGCCATCAGAACCGGGGGACCCACAGATACGCAGTATTTT.

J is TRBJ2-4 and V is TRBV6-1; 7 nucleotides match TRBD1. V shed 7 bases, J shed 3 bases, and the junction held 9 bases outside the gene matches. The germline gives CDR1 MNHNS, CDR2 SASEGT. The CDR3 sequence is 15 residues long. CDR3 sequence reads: CASTIGGSGKNIQYF. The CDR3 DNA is TGTGCCAGCACTATAGGGGGCTCTGGCAAAAACATTCAGTACTTC.

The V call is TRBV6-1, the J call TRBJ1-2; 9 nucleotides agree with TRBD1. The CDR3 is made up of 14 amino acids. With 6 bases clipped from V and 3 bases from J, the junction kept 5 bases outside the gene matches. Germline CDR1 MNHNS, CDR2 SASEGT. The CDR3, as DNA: TGTGCCAGCAGGGCCCGGGACAGGGACTATGGCTACACCTTC. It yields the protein CASRARDRDYGYTF.

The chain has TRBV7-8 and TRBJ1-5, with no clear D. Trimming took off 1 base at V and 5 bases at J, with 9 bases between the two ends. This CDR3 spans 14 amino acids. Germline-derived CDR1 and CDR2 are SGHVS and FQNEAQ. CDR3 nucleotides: TGTGCCAGCAGCTTAGTGTTGGGAGATCAGCCCCAGCATTTT. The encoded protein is CASSLVLGDQPQHF.

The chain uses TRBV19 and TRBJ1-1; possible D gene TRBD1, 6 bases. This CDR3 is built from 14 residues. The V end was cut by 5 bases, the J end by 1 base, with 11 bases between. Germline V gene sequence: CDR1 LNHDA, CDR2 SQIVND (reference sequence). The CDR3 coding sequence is TGTGCCAGTAGTTATACAGGGAGGAACACTGAAGCTTTCTTT. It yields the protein CASSYTGRNTEAFF. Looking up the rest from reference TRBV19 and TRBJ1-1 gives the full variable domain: DGGITQSPKYLFRKEGQNVTLSCEQNLNHDAMYWYRQDPGQGLRLIYYSQIVNDFQKGDIAEGYSVSREKKESFPLTVTSAQKNPTAFYLCASSYTGRNTEAFFGQGTRLTVV.

The CDR3 spells CASRATGQGYTF. CDR3 coding DNA: TGTGCCAGCAGGGCCACAGGGCAGGGCTACACCTTC. The rearrangement uses TRBV27 and TRBJ1-2, with TRBD1 as a possible D gene (6 bases). The V end lost 6 bases, the J end lost 8 bases, and 13 bases lay between the germline ends. There are 12 residues in the CDR3. Per the germline V gene, CDR1 is MNHEY and CDR2 is SMNVEV (reference sequence).

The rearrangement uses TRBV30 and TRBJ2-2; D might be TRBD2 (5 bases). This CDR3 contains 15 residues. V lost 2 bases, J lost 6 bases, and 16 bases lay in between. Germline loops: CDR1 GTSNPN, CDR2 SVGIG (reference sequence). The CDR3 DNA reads TGTGCCTGGAGTACGAGGGTGAGGCGGGCCGGGGAGCTGTTTTTT. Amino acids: CAWSTRVRRAGELFF.

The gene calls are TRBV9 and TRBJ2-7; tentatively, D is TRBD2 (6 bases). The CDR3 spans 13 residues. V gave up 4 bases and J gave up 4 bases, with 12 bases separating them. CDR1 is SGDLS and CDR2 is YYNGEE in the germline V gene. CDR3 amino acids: CASSQEGRYEQYF. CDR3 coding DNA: TGTGCCAGCAGCCAGGAGGGTCGATACGAGCAGTACTTC. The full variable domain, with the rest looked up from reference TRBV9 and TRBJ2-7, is DSGVTQTPKHLITATGQRVTLRCSPRSGDLSVYWYQQSLDQGLQFLIQYYNGEERAKGNILERFSAQQFPDLHSELNLSSLELGDSALYFCASSQEGRYEQYFGPGTRLTVT.

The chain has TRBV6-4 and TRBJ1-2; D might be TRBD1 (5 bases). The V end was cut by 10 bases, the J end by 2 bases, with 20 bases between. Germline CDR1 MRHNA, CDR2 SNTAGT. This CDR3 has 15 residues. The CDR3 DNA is TGTGCCATTCAACACTGCTCGACAGCCAACTATGGCTACACCTTC. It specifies CAIQHCSTANYGYTF.

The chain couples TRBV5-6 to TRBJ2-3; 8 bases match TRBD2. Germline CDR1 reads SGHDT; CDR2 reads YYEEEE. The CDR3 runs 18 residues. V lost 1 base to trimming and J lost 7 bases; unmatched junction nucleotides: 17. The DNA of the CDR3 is TGTGCCAGCAGCTTGTCTCCGGGGACTAGTATGAGAGGGTATACGCAGTATTTT. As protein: CASSLSPGTSMRGYTQYF.

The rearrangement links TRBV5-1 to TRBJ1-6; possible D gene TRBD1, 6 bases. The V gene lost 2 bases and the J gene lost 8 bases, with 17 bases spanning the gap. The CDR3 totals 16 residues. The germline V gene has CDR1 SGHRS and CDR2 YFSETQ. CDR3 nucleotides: TGCGCCAGCAGCTTTCAGGGGAATATGATGGATTCACCCCTCCACTTT. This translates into CASSFQGNMMDSPLHF.

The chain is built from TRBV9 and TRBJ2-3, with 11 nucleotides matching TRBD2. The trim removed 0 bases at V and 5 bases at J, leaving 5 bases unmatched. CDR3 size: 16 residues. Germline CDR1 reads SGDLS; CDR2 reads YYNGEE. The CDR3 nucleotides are TGTGCCAGCAGCGTAGGGACTAGCGGGTGGAGAGATACGCAGTATTTT. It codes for CASSVGTSGWRDTQYF.

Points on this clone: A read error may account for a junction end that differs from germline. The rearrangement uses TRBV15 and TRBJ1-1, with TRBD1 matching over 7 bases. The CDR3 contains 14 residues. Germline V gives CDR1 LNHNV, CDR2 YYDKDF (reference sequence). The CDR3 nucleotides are TGTGTCACCAGCACCGGGACAGTGAACACTGAAGCTTTCTTT. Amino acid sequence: CVTSTGTVNTEAFF.

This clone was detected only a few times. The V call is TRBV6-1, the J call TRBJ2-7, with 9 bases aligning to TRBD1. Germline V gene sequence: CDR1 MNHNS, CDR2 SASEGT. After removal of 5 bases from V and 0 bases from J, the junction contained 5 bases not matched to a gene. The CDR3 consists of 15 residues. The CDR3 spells CASSFTGGLSYEQYF. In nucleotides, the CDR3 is TGTGCCAGCAGTTTTACAGGGGGCCTCTCCTACGAGCAGTACTTC.

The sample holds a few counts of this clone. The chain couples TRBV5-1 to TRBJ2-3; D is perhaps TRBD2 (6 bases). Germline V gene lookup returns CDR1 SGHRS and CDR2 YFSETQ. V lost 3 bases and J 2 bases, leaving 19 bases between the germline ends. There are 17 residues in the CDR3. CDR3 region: CASSSGLLTPPTDTQYF. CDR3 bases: TGCGCCAGCAGCTCGGGACTTTTGACCCCTCCCACAGATACGCAGTATTTT.

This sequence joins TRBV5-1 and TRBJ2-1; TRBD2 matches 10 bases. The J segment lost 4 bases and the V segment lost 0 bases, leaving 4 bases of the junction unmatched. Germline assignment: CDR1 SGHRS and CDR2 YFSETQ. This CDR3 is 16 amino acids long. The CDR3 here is CASSLGGSGGYNEQFF. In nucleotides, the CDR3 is TGCGCCAGCAGCTTGGGGGGTAGCGGGGGGTACAATGAGCAGTTCTTC.

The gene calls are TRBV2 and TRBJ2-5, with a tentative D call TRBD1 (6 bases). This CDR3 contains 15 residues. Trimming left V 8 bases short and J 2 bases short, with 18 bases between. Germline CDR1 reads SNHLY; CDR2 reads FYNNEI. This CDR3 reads CASRRTVNLQETQYF. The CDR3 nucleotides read TGTGCCAGCCGCCGGACAGTGAACCTTCAAGAGACCCAGTACTTC.

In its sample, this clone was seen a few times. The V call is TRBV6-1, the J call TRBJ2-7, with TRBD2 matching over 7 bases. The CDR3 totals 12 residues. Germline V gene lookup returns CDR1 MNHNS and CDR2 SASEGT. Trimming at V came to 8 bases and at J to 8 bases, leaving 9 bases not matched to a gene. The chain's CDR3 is CASLRGGNQQYF. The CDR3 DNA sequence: TGTGCCAGCCTAAGGGGAGGGAACCAGCAGTACTTC.

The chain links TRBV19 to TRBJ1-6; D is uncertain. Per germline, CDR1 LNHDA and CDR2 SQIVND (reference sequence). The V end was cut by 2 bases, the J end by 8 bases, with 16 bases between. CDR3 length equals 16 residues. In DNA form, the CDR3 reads TGTGCCAGTAGTATAAGGCAGATCGCTGGAGATTCACCCCTCCACTTT. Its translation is CASSIRQIAGDSPLHF.

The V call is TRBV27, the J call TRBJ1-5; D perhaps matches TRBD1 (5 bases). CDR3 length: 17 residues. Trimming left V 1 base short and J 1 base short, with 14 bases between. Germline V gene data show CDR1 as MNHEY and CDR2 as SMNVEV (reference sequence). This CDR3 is CASSLWSGLGSNQPQHF. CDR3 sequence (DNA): TGTGCCAGCAGTTTATGGTCAGGGCTAGGGAGCAATCAGCCCCAGCATTTT.

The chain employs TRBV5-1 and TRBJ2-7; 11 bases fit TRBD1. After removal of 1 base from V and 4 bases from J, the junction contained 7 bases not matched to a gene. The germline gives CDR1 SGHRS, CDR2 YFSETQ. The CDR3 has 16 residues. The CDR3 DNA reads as TGCGCCAGCAGCTTGACTTTCGGACAGGGGGCATACGAGCAGTACTTC. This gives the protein CASSLTFGQGAYEQYF.